Listed below are T cell receptor beta chains from one sample, sequenced in a study of blood T cell repertoires in COVID-19. Clones were read by immunoSEQ multiplex PCR, and TCRdb kept only the in-frame ones, dropping some. In the table there are under 200,000 clones, around 86% of which are singletons. Source material: peripheral blood. Receptors were obtained from a man younger than 35 with acute or convalescent COVID-19. Both conserved end residues are part of each CDR3. The D gene is left open where the match is weak. Only some rows state a clone size, as once, few, many or a class for expanded clones.

>-|-|TRBV29-1|TRBJ2-2
TGCAGCGGCGCGGGGCCCCGAACCGGGGAGCTGTTTTTT
CSGAGPRTGELFF
>-|TRBD1|TRBV7-6|TRBJ2-2
TGTGCCAGCAGATCGAGGACAGGGGCCACCGGGGAGCTGTTTTTT
CASRSRTGATGELFF
>-|-|TRBV2|TRBJ2-7
TGTGCCAGCAGTGAACAGGGCCAAACCTACGAGCAGTACTTC
CASSEQGQTYEQYF
>-|TRBD1|TRBV5-4|TRBJ1-1
TGTGCCAGCAGCTTGGAACCCCCAGGGGGCGCGTCCAAAGCTTTCTTT
CASSLEPPGGASKAFF
>-|TRBD1|TRBV19|TRBJ1-6
TGTGCCAGTAGTGAGGACAGGGGTAATTCACCCCTCCACTTT
CASSEDRGNSPLHF
>-|-|TRBV6-1|TRBJ1-1
TGTGCCAGCAGTGACCCAATGGGGGGGATCGACACTGAAGCTTTCTTT
CASSDPMGGIDTEAFF
>-|-|TRBV5-1|TRBJ2-5
TGCGCCAGCAGCTTGGCCATCTTAGTGAGTTGGTCTAGGGGTGAGACCCAGTACTTC
CASSLAILVSWSRGETQYF
>-|TRBD1|TRBV9|TRBJ2-3
TGTGCCAGTGATTCAGGGGGACCAGATACGCAGTATTTT
CASDSGGPDTQYF
>-|-|TRBV7-2|TRBJ1-3
TGTGCCAGCAGCTTATCACAGGCCTCTGGAAACACCATATATTTT
CASSLSQASGNTIYF
>-|TRBD1|TRBV6-6|TRBJ1-5
TGTGCCAGCACCCACCCTGGGACAGAAGGGCCCTCCCAGCATTTT
CASTHPGTEGPSQHF
>-|-|TRBV19|TRBJ2-7
TGTGCGGGGCGTTGTCGGGAGCAGTACTTC
CAGRCREQYF
>-|-|TRBV14|TRBJ1-2
TGTGCCAGCAGCCAAGACGTCCACAGGGTTCGCACCTTC
CASSQDVHRVRTF
>-|TRBD2|TRBV19|TRBJ2-3
TGTGCCAGTAGTTTAGCGGGGGGCACAGATACGCAGTATTTT
CASSLAGGTDTQYF
>-|-|TRBV30|TRBJ2-5
TGTGCCTGCCACGTCCCGGGACAATTAGAGACCCAGTACTTC
CACHVPGQLETQYF
>-|-|TRBV7-8|TRBJ1-2
TGTGCCAGCAGCTTAGCCCAGGGCCATGGCTACACCTTC
CASSLAQGHGYTF
>-|TRBD1|TRBV19|TRBJ1-3
TGTGCCAGTAGTACGACAGGGGGCGCGGGCACCATATATTTT
CASSTTGGAGTIYF
>few|-|TRBV2|TRBJ2-1
TGTGCCAGCAGGGACATCCATGAGCAGTTCTTC
CASRDIHEQFF
>-|-|TRBV19|TRBJ2-7
TGTGCCAGTAGTAGCGGTTCCTACGAGCAGTACTTC
CASSSGSYEQYF
>-|-|TRBV9|TRBJ1-2
TGTGCCAGCAGCGTAGAGGCGGGGGCGCCCCGAGGCTACACCTTC
CASSVEAGAPRGYTF
>-|TRBD2|TRBV11-3|TRBJ2-5
TGTGCCAGCAGTCGGATAGCGGGGCCCGCTGAGACCCAGTACTTC
CASSRIAGPAETQYF
>-|-|TRBV19|TRBJ2-7
TGTGCCAGTAGTATGGAGTCTGTAGGCGAGCAGTACTTC
CASSMESVGEQYF
>-|TRBD1|TRBV28|TRBJ1-2
TGTGCCAGCAGCGGACAGGTCTATGGCTACACCTTC
CASSGQVYGYTF
>-|-|TRBV5-5|TRBJ2-2
TGTGCCAGCGGGGCAGCGACTCGTCCGAACACCGGGGAGCTGTTTTTT
CASGAATRPNTGELFF
>-|-|TRBV5-1|TRBJ1-6
TGCGCCAGCAGCTTGGCCCTAGGGGATAATTCACCCCTCCACTTT
CASSLALGDNSPLHF
>-|-|TRBV2|TRBJ2-1
TGTGCCAGCAGCGCGGACAGCTATTACAATGAGCAGTTCTTC
CASSADSYYNEQFF
>-|-|TRBV30|TRBJ1-2
TGTGCCTGGAGTAGGACACCGAACGGCTATGGCTACACCTTC
CAWSRTPNGYGYTF